This TCR beta chain was documented in a study of T cells in Graves' hyperthyroidism and ophthalmopathy. Study-wide findings and caveats: Stable hyperthyroidism and ophthalmopathy were separated using 13 V-J signatures. A median about 7 months before onset, the model predicted ophthalmopathy.

The germline V gene has CDR1 DFQATT and CDR2 SNEGSKA (reference sequence). CDR3 length: 11 residues. Trimming took 4 bases from V and 3 from J, leaving 4 bases between them. Each patient was aged 18 to 65 and had newly diagnosed hyperthyroidism of under 2 months' duration. Researchers amplified the TCR beta CDR3 regions from RNA transcripts. The HTBI primer set served for first-round RT-PCR of the TCR CDR3. One entry per CDR3 protein, called by TCRdb with MiXCR from the multiplex PCR reads. The sample carries some 250,000 distinct CDR3 sequences, 15% recorded once. In regard to this clonotype: No antigen is known for it.

The material sequenced was blood. The rearrangement uses TRBV20-1 and TRBJ1-3, with D hard to call. This receptor was obtained from a woman in her fifties or sixties with Graves' hyperthyroidism that later progressed to Graves' ophthalmopathy. CDR3 nucleotides: TGCAGTGCTAATGATGGAAACACCATATATTTT. Translation gives CSANDGNTIYF.